This T cell receptor (beta chain) was documented in a study of beta chain features in type 1 diabetes. Study as a whole: Summed over all samples, the examined sorted cells came to 90 million to 120 million.

The isolated RNA, all of it, was reverse transcribed, so expressed TCRB transcripts were what got sequenced. Only in-frame clones appear in the TCRdb table, and some are missing; sequencing was by immunoSEQ multiplex PCR. The table has some 270,000 clones, 8% seen once. CDR3 length: 13 amino acids. Germline V CDR1 and CDR2: SGHDN, FVKESK. V was cut by 0 bases and J by 4 bases, with 4 bases left in between. Study conclusions and caveats: Type 1 diabetes patients had fewer VDJ junction insertions and more deletions. For Type 1 diabetes patients, all four CD4+ subsets carried TCRB CDR3s that were moderately but significantly shorter.

This clone was seen at least ten times. Antigen specificity is unknown. The chain links TRBV14 to TRBJ2-1; the D is unclear. The sequence was obtained from a woman aged 18-29 years in good health. Sequenced material: central memory CD4+ T cells from blood. For the CDR3, the DNA is TGTGCCAGCAGCCAAGATCTTTACAATGAGCAGTTCTTC. Its translation: CASSQDLYNEQFF.